A selection of T cell receptor beta chains follows, all from one sample in a study of monozygotic twins with inflammatory bowel disease. Each CDR3 protein gets one entry in TCRdb, which reprocessed the 5' RACE reads and gives no DNA. Its listing shows 350,000 to 400,000 distinct CDR3 sequences. The sample taken for sequencing was blood. Receptor source: a human donor with ulcerative colitis or Crohn's disease, or a healthy co-twin of an affected twin (not recorded which). Both conserved end residues are part of each CDR3.

TRBJ1-2,TRBV12-3/TRBV12-4,CASINRRGSPYGYTF
TRBJ2-5,TRBV7-2,CASSFAGGNQETQYF
TRBJ2-5,TRBV4-3,CASSQDGVETQYF
TRBJ2-2,TRBV7-9,CASSSRDTFTGELFF
TRBJ2-5,TRBV29-1,CSVEDWTGPAKETQYF
TRBJ2-4,TRBV6-1,CASSEMGGLKNIQYF
TRBJ1-1,TRBV3-1,CASSQGESMNTEAFF
TRBJ2-2,TRBV7-9,CASSQGGYSGELFF
TRBJ2-5,TRBV5-1,CASSLAWVGETQYF
TRBJ2-1,TRBV11-2,CASSPIQRDYNEQFF
TRBJ1-2,TRBV5-1,CAGSLGIANYGYTF
TRBJ1-6,TRBV18,CASSRSGDDSPLHF
TRBJ2-1,TRBV24-1,CATSAPGQGQNEQFF
TRBJ2-1,TRBV19,CASSSDISSYNEQFF
TRBJ1-5,TRBV4-3,CASSKTGLGHF
TRBJ2-7,TRBV4-2,CASSQDTYEQYF
TRBJ1-2,TRBV7-8,CASSPGLGYGYTF